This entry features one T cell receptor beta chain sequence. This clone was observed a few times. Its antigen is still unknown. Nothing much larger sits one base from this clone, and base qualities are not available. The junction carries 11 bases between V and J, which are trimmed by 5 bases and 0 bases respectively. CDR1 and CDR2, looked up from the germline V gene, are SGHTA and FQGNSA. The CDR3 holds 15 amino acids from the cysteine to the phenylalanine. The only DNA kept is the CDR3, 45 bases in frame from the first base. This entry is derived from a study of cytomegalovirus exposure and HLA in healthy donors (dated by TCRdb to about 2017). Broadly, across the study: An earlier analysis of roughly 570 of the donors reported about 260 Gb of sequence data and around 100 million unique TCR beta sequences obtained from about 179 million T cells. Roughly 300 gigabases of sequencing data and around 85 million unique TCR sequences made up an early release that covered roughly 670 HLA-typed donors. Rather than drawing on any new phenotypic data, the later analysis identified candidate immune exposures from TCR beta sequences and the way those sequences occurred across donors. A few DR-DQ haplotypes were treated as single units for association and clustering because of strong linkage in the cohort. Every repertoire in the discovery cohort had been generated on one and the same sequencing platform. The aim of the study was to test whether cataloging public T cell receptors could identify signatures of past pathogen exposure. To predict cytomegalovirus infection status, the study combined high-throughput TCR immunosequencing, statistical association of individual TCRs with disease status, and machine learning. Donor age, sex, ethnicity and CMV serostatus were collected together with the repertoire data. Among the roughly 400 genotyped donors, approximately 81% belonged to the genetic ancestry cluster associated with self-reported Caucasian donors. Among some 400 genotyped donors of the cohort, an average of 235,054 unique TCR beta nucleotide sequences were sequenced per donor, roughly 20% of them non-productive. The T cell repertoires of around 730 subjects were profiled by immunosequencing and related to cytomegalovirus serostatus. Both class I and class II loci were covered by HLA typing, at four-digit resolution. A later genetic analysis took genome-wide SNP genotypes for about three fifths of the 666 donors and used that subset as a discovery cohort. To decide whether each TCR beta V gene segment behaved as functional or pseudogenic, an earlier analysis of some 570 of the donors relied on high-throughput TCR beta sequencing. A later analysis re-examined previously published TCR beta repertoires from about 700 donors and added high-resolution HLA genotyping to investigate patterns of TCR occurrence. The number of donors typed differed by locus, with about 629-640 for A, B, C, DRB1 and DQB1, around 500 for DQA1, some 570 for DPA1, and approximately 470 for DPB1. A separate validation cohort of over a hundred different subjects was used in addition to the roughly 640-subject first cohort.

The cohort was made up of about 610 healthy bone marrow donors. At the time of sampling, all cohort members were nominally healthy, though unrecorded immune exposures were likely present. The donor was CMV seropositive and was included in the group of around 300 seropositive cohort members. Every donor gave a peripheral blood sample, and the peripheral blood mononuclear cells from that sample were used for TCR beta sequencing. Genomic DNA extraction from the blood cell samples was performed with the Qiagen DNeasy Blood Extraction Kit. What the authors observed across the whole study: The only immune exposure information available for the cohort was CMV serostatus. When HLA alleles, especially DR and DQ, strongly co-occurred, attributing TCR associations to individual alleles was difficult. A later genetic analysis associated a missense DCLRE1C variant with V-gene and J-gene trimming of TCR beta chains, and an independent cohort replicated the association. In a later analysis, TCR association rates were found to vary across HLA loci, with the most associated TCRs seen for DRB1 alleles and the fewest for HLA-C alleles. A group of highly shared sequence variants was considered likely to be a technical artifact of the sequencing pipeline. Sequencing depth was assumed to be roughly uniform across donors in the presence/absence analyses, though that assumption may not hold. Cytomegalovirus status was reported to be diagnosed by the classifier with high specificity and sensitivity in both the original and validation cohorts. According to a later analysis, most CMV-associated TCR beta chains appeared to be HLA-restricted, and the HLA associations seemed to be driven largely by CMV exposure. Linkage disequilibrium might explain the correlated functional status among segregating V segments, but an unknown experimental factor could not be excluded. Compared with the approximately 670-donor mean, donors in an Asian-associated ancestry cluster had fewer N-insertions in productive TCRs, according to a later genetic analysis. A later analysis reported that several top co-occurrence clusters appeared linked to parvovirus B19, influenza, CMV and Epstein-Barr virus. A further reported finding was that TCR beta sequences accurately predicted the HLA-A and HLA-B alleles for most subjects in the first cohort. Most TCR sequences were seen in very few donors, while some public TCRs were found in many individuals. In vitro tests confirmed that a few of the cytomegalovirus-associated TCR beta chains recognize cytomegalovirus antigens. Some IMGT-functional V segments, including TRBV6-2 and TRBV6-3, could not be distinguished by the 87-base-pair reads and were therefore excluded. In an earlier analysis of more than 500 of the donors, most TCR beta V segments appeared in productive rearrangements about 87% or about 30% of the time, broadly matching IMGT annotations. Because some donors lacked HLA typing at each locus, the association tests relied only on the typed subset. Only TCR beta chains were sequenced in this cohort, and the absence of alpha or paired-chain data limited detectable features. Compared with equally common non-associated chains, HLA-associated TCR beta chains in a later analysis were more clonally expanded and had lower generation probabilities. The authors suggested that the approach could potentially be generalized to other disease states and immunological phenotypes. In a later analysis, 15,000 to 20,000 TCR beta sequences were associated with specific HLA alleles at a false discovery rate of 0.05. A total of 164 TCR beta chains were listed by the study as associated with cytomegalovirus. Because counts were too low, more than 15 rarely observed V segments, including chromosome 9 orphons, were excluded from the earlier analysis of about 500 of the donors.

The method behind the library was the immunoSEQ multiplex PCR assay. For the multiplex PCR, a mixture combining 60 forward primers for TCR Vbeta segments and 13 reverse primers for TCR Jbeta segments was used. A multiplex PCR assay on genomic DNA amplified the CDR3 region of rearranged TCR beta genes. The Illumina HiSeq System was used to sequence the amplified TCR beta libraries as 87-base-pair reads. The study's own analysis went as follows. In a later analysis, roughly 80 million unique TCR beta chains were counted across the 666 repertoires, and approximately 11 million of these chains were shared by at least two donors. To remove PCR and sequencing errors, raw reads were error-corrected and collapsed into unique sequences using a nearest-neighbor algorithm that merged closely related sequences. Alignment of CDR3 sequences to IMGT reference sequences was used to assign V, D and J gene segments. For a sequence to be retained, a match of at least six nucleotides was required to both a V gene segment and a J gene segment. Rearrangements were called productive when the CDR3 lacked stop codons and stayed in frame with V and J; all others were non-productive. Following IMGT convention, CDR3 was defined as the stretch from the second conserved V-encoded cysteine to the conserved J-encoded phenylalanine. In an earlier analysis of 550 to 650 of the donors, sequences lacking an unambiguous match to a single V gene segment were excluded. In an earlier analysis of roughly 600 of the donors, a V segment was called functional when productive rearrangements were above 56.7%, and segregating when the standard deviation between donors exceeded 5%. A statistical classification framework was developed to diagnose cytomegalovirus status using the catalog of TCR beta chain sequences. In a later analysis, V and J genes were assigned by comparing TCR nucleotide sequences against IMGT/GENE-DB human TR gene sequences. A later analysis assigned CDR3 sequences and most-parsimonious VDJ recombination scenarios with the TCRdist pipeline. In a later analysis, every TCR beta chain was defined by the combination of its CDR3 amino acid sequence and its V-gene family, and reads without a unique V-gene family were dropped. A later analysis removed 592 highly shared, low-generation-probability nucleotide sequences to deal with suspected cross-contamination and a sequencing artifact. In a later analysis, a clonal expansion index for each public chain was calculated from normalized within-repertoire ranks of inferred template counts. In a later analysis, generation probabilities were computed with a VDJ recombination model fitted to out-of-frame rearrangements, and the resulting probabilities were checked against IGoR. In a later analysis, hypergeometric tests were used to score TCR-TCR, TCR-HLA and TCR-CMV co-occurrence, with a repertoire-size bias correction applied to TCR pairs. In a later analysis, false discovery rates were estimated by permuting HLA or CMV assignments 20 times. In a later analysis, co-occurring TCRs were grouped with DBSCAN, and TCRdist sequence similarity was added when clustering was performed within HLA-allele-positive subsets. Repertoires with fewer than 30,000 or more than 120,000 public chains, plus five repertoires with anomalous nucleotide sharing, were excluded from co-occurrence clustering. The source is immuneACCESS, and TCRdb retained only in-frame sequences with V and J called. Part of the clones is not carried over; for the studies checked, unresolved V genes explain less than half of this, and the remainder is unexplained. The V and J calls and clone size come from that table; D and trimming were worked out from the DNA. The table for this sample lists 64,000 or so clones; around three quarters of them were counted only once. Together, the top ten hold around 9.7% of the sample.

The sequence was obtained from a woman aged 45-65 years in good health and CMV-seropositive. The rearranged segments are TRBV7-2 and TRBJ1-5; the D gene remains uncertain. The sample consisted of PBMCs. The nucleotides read TGTGCCAGCAGCCGACAACCAAATAGCAATCAGCCCCAGCATTTT. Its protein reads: CASSRQPNSNQPQHF.